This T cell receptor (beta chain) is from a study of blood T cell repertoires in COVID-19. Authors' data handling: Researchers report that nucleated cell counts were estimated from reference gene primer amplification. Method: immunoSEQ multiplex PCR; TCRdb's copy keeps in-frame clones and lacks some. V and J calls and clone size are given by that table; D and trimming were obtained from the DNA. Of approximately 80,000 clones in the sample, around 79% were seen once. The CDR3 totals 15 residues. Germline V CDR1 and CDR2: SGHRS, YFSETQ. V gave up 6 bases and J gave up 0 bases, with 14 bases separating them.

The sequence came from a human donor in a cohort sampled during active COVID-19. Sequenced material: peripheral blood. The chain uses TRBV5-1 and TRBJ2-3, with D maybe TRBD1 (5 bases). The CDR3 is CASNPGHLSTDTQYF. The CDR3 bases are TGCGCCAGCAACCCCGGACACCTTAGCACAGATACGCAGTATTTT.